One and the same sample provided the 21 T cell receptor beta chains below, sequenced in a study of blood T cell repertoires in COVID-19. Data came from immunoSEQ multiplex PCR; TCRdb stores just in-frame clones and leaves some out. The sample lists roughly 11,000 clones, approximately 82% occurring once. The sequenced sample was peripheral blood. The receptors come from a human donor in a cohort sampled during active COVID-19.

The J gene is TRBJ2-1, the V gene TRBV5-6; TRBD2 matches at 13 bases. The CDR3 has 18 residues. V lost 4 bases, J lost 2 bases, and 9 bases stayed unmatched. CDR1 and CDR2 from the germline V gene are SGHDT and YYEEEE. The CDR3 sequence is CASSLRTSGSIAYNEQFF. The CDR3, as DNA: TGTGCCAGCAGCCTCCGGACTAGCGGGAGTATCGCCTACAATGAGCAGTTCTTC. The entire variable domain, with the rest obtained from reference TRBV5-6 and TRBJ2-1, is as follows: DAGVTQSPTHLIKTRGQQVTLRCSPKSGHDTVSWYQQALGQGPQFIFQYYEEEERQRGNFPDRFSGHQFPNYSSELNVNALLLGDSALYLCASSLRTSGSIAYNEQFFGPGTRLTVL.

This rearrangement joins TRBV7-7 to TRBJ2-3, with 8 bases aligning to TRBD2. V lost 5 bases, J lost 1 base, and 5 bases stayed unmatched. The CDR3 contains 15 residues. Germline V gene lookup returns CDR1 SSHAT and CDR2 FNYEAQ (reference sequence). In DNA, the CDR3 is TGTGCCAGCAGCCCGGGGGGGGTGGGCACAGATACGCAGTATTTT. Encoded protein: CASSPGGVGTDTQYF.

This sequence joins TRBV14 and TRBJ2-3; no firm D call. Trimming cost V 1 base and J 8 bases, with 10 bases left between them. The CDR3 extends over 13 amino acids. Germline CDR1 and CDR2: SGHDN and FVKESK. CDR3: CASSQVTTGTQYF. DNA for the CDR3: TGTGCCAGCAGCCAAGTAACTACGGGTACGCAGTATTTT.

The chain carries TRBV6-1 and TRBJ1-2, with 8 bases identical to TRBD1. Germline CDR1 reads MNHNS; CDR2 reads SASEGT. The CDR3 runs to 13 residues. Losses at the gene ends were 3 bases for V and 13 bases for J; bases not matched to a gene: 10. The CDR3 DNA reads as TGTGCCAGCAGTGAGTTGACAGGGGCCCTCGGCACCTTC. This gives the protein CASSELTGALGTF.

The V and J genes are TRBV21-1 and TRBJ2-1; TRBD2, as called in the table, went unchecked against the DNA. TRBV21-1 is assigned pseudogene status. The CDR3 spans 16 residues. The CDR3 region is CASSNSGRGSYNEQFF. DNA of the CDR3: TGTGCCAGCAGCAATAGCGGGAGGGGCTCCTACAATGAGCAGTTCTTC.

The rearrangement uses TRBV11-2 and TRBJ1-1, with a tentative D call TRBD1 (6 bases). CDR3 length: 17 residues. V was trimmed by 1 base and J by 5 bases, leaving 20 bases between them. Germline CDR1 SGHAT, CDR2 FQNNGV. CDR3 in DNA: TGTGCCAGCAGCTTAGCAGGGGCGGGCGCACCTCGAACTGAAGCTTTCTTT. The encoded protein is CASSLAGAGAPRTEAFF.

The genes are TRBV5-1 and TRBJ1-4; D is possibly TRBD1 (5 bases). CDR3 length: 14 amino acids. Trimming removed 4 bases from V and 10 bases from J, with 17 bases in between. Germline V gene sequence: CDR1 SGHRS, CDR2 YFSETQ. CDR3 protein: CASSAGTGGGKLFF. The CDR3 DNA reads TGCGCCAGCAGCGCCGGGACCGGGGGAGGAAAACTGTTTTTT. The whole variable domain, filled in from reference TRBV5-1 and TRBJ1-4, reads KAGVTQTPRYLIKTRGQQVTLSCSPISGHRSVSWYQQTPGQGLQFLFEYFSETQRNKGNFPGRFSGRQFSNSRSEMNVSTLELGDSALYLCASSAGTGGGKLFFGSGTQLSVL.

A few counts support this clone. The rearrangement uses TRBV11-3 and TRBJ2-1, with 9 positions matching TRBD2. The junction had 8 bases not matched to a gene; V was cut back by 0 bases and J by 8 bases. This CDR3 region has 16 residues. The germline CDR1 and CDR2 sequences are SGHNT and YENEEA. The CDR3 loop reads CASSLDGREGKDEQFF. CDR3 bases: TGTGCCAGCAGCTTAGATGGGCGGGAGGGAAAGGATGAGCAGTTCTTC. The full variable domain, rest sourced from reference TRBV11-3 and TRBJ2-1, is EAGVVQSPRYKIIEKKQPVAFWCNPISGHNTLYWYLQNLGQGPELLIRYENEEAVDDSQLPKDRFSAERLKGVDSTLKIQPAELGDSAVYLCASSLDGREGKDEQFFGPGTRLTVL.

This clone appeared a single time. The chain couples TRBV5-1 to TRBJ2-5; 7 bases are a match to TRBD2. The germline gives CDR1 SGHRS, CDR2 YFSETQ. The CDR3 runs 14 residues. V dropped 6 bases and J dropped 1; count of bases not matched to a gene: 6. In DNA, the CDR3 is TGCGCCAGCAACCCGACTAGCAGCCAAGAGACCCAGTACTTC. Its protein product is CASNPTSSQETQYF. The full variable domain, with the rest looked up from reference TRBV5-1 and TRBJ2-5, is KAGVTQTPRYLIKTRGQQVTLSCSPISGHRSVSWYQQTPGQGLQFLFEYFSETQRNKGNFPGRFSGRQFSNSRSEMNVSTLELGDSALYLCASNPTSSQETQYFGPGTRLLVL.

This sequence joins TRBV7-6 and TRBJ1-1, with a weak D call TRBD1 (6 bases). Deletions cut 6 bases from V and 8 bases from J, with 16 bases between. The CDR3 is 13 residues long. The germline CDR1 and CDR2 sequences are SGHVS and FNYEAQ. The DNA for the CDR3 is TGTGCCAGCAGTTTGAGAAACAGGGAGGAAGCTTTCTTT. Protein product: CASSLRNREEAFF.

This rearrangement joins TRBV28 to TRBJ2-7, with a possible D match to TRBD2 (6 bases). Per germline, CDR1 MDHEN and CDR2 SYDVKM. CDR3 length: 13 residues. Trimming removed 9 bases from V and 0 bases from J, with 12 bases in between. The CDR3 spells CASRLELSYEQYF. CDR3 DNA sequence: TGTGCCAGTCGACTAGAACTCTCCTACGAGCAGTACTTC.

This chain connects TRBV5-1 to TRBJ2-1; 9 nucleotides line up with TRBD1. J lost 8 bases, V lost 4 bases, and 4 bases had no gene match. Germline V lookup: CDR1 SGHRS, CDR2 YFSETQ. There are 13 residues in the CDR3. CDR3 in DNA: TGCGCCAGCAGCATGGGACAGGGCTATGAGCAGTTCTTC. The encoded protein is CASSMGQGYEQFF.

The sample holds one count of this clone. The chain couples TRBV7-2 to TRBJ2-7, with a weak D call TRBD1 (5 bases). V lost 5 bases and J 2 bases, leaving 16 bases between the germline ends. The CDR3 extends over 15 amino acids. Germline CDR1 and CDR2: SGHTA and FQGNSA. CDR3 nucleotide sequence: TGTGCCAGCAGCAGCGCGTGGGGCAAAGCCTACGAGCAGTACTTC. It codes for CASSSAWGKAYEQYF.

The V and J genes are TRBV3-1 (or the pseudogene TRBV3-2) and TRBJ1-1, with 7 positions matching TRBD1. The CDR3 runs to 15 residues. Germline-derived CDR1 and CDR2 are LGHDT and YNNKEL (reference sequence). The V gene end was trimmed by 4 bases and the J gene end by 0 bases; junction bases not matched to a gene: 5. The CDR3 is CASSRRQGVNTEAFF. The CDR3 DNA sequence: TGTGCCAGCAGCCGTCGACAGGGAGTGAACACTGAAGCTTTCTTT.

The chain is built from TRBV30 and TRBJ1-6; TRBD1 matches 11 bases. Germline V CDR1 and CDR2: GTSNPN, SVGIG (reference sequence). This CDR3 contains 17 residues. V dropped 3 bases and J dropped 7; count of bases not matched to a gene: 11. The CDR3 spells CAWSGSIGTGGNSPLHF. The CDR3 region has the DNA TGTGCCTGGAGCGGAAGCATAGGGACAGGGGGAAATTCACCCCTCCACTTT.

The chain combines TRBV7-8 with TRBJ2-3; a possible D gene is TRBD2 (5 bases). V lost 1 base and J lost 2, with 16 bases in between. CDR1 is SGHVS and CDR2 is FQNEAQ in the germline V gene. This CDR3 is built from 17 residues. The CDR3, as DNA: TGTGCCAGCAGCTTAGACCGACTAAGCGGTGTCACAGATACGCAGTATTTT. Its translation: CASSLDRLSGVTDTQYF.

Sample share makes this clone medium-sized. The chain joins TRBV25-1 to TRBJ1-2; weak D call: TRBD1 (5 bases). CDR3 length equals 12 residues. The V gene's germline CDR1 is MGHDK and CDR2 SYGVNS. Trimming left V 6 bases short and J 4 bases short, with 9 bases between. The CDR3: CASRQGFYGYTF. In DNA form, the CDR3 reads TGTGCCAGCAGGCAGGGCTTCTATGGCTACACCTTC.

The chain carries TRBV5-4 and TRBJ2-2, with D possibly matching TRBD2 (6 bases). V lost 4 bases to trimming and J lost 2 bases, with 15 bases between them. CDR1 is SGHNT, CDR2 YYREEE, per germline (reference sequence). The CDR3 covers 16 residues. CDR3 DNA: TGTGCCAGCAGCCCCCCGTTGGGGGGTAACACCGGGGAGCTGTTTTTT. Translated: CASSPPLGGNTGELFF.

The chain is built from TRBV28 and TRBJ2-7; perhaps TRBD1 as D (6 bases). The CDR3 totals 12 residues. The germline V and J ends were trimmed by 8 bases and 0 bases, with 8 bases remaining between them. The germline V gene encodes CDR1 MDHEN and CDR2 SYDVKM. CDR3 region: CASGTNSYEQYF. In DNA form, the CDR3 reads TGTGCCAGCGGGACAAACTCCTACGAGCAGTACTTC. The full variable domain, completed using reference TRBV28 and TRBJ2-7, is DVKVTQSSRYLVKRTGEKVFLECVQDMDHENMFWYRQDPGLGLRLIYFSYDVKMKEKGDIPEGYSVSREKKERFSLILESASTNQTSMYLCASGTNSYEQYFGPGTRLTVT.

This clone was detected once. The genes are TRBV6-1 and TRBJ1-2, with 8 bases fitting TRBD1. The germline CDR1 and CDR2 sequences are MNHNS and SASEGT. The length of the CDR3 is 13 residues. Trimming removed 3 bases from V and 8 bases from J; junction bases left unmatched: 5. CDR3 in amino acids: CASSEHRGRGYTF. CDR3 nucleotide sequence: TGTGCCAGCAGTGAGCACAGGGGGAGAGGCTACACCTTC.

This clone was observed once. The rearrangement joins TRBV28 to TRBJ2-7, with 7 bases matching TRBD1. Germline V gene sequence: CDR1 MDHEN, CDR2 SYDVKM. Losses at the gene ends were 6 bases for V and 2 bases for J; bases not matched to a gene: 7. The CDR3 sequence is 14 residues long. CDR3 sequence (DNA): TGTGCCAGCAGCCGGGACAGACTTCCCTACGAGCAGTACTTC. Translating it yields CASSRDRLPYEQYF.